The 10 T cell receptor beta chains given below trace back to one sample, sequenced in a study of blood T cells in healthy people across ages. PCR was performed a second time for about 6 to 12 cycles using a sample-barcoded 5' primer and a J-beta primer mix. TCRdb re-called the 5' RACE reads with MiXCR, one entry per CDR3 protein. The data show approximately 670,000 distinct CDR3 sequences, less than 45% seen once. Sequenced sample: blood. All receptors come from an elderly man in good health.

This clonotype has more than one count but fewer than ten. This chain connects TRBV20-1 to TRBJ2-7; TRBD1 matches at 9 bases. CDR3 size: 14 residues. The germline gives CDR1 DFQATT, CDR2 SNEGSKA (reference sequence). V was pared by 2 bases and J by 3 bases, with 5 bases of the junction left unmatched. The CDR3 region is CSARTRDRVYEQYF. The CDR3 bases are TGCAGTGCTAGAACCCGGGACAGGGTCTACGAGCAGTACTTC.

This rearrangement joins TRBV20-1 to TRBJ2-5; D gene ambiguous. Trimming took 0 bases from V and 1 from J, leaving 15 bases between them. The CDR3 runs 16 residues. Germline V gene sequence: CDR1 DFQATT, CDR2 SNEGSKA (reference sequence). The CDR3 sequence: CSARDPKIDSQETQYF. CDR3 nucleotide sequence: TGCAGTGCTAGAGACCCAAAAATTGACTCCCAAGAGACCCAGTACTTC.

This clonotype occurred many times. The CDR3, as DNA: TGTGCCAGCAGCCCCGGTCGTCTCGCGGTGGGGAACACAGATACGCAGTATTTT. Amino acids: CASSPGRLAVGNTDTQYF. V usage is TRBV7-6 and J usage is TRBJ2-3; D gene uncertain. With 5 bases removed from V and 2 bases from J, the gap between germline ends came to 23 bases. CDR1 and CDR2 (germline): SGHVS, FNYEAQ. This CDR3 is built from 18 residues.

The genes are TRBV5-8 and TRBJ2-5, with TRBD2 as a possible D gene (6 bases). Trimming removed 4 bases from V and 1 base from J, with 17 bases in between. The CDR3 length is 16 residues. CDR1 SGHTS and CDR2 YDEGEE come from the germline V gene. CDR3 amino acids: CASSPEGHPAQETQYF. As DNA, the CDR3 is TGTGCCAGCAGCCCGGAGGGCCACCCGGCCCAAGAGACCCAGTACTTC. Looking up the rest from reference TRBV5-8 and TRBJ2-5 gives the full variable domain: EAGVTQSPTHLIKTRGQQATLRCSPISGHTSVYWYQQALGLGLQFLLWYDEGEERNRGNFPPRFSGRQFPNYSSELNVNALELEDSALYLCASSPEGHPAQETQYFGPGTRLLVL.

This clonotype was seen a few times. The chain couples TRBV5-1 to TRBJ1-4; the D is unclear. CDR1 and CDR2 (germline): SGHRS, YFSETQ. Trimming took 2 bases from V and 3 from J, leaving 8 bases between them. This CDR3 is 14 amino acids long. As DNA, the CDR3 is TGCGCCAGCAGCTTAGGGAGGTCTAATGAAAAACTGTTTTTT. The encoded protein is CASSLGRSNEKLFF.

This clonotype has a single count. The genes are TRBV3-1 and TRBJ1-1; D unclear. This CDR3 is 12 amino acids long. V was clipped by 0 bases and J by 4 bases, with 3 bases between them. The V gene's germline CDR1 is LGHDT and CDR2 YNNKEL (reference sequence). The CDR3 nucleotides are TGTGCCAGCAGCCAAGAAGGCACTGAAGCTTTCTTT. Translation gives CASSQEGTEAFF.

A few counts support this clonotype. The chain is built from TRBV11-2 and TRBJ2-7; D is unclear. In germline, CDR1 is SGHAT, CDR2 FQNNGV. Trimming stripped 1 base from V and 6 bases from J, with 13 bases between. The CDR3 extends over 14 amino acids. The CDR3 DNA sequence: TGTGCCAGCAGCTTAGTTCGCCGAAGCAGCGAGCAGTACTTC. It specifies CASSLVRRSSEQYF.

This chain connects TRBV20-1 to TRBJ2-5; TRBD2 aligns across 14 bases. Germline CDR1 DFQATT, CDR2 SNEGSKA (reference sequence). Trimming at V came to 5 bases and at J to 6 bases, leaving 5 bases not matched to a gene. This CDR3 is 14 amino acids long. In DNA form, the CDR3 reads TGCAGTGCTTTCGGGACTAGCGGGGGAAAGACCCAGTACTTC. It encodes CSAFGTSGGKTQYF.

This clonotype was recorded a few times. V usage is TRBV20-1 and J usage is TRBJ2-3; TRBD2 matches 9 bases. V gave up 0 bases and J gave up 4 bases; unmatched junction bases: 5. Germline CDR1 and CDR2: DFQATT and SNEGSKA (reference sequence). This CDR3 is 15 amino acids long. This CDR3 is CSARDHSGRSDTQYF. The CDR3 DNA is TGCAGTGCTAGAGACCACAGCGGGAGGTCAGATACGCAGTATTTT.

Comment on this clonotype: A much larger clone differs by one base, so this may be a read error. The CDR3 here is CASGLRRGQYEQYF. DNA for the CDR3: TGCGCCAGCGGCTTGCGCAGGGGGCAGTACGAGCAGTACTTC. The V call is TRBV5-1, the J call TRBJ2-7; TRBD1 matches 8 bases. CDR3 length: 14 residues. In germline, CDR1 is SGHRS, CDR2 YFSETQ. Complete variable domain (other parts from reference TRBV5-1 and TRBJ2-7): KAGVTQTPRYLIKTRGQQVTLSCSPISGHRSVSWYQQTPGQGLQFLFEYFSETQRNKGNFPGRFSGRQFSNSRSEMNVSTLELGDSALYLCASGLRRGQYEQYFGPGTRLTVT.